The sequence of this TCR beta chain was determined in a study of blood T cell repertoires in COVID-19. Overall study context: Samples came from the United States, Italy and Spain, spanning acute and convalescent COVID-19. Nucleic acid was either cDNA or gDNA, and it came from T cells, B-cell-depleted T cells, or PBMCs.

The CDR3 consists of 12 residues. J was trimmed by 13 bases and V by 4 bases; bases with no gene match: 7. The V gene's germline CDR1 is SGHNT and CDR2 YYREEE (reference sequence). In the original processing: Reference gene primer amplification yielded estimated nucleated cell counts. The table came from immunoSEQ multiplex PCR; TCRdb's copy has only in-frame clones and leaves some out. That table furnishes V, J and clone size, whereas the DNA furnished D and trimming. In the table there are 25,000 to 35,000 clones, 60% to 80% of which are singletons. This clone was detected a few times. Sequencing used peripheral blood. The clonotype was recovered from a woman in her seventies with acute or convalescent COVID-19. The chain uses TRBV5-4 and TRBJ2-3, with 9 positions matching TRBD2. The CDR3 is CASSGGLAKKYF. As DNA, the CDR3 is TGTGCCAGCAGCGGGGGACTAGCAAAAAAGTATTTT.